The clone carrying this TCR beta chain was found once. Its target is unknown. This PCR relied on a set of 60 Vbeta primers and 13 Jbeta primers. The data were produced by immunoSEQ multiplex PCR, yet TCRdb's version contains in-frame clones alone and is incomplete. Found here are approximately 73,000 clones, less than 75% of them singletons; the top ten hold about 5.7%. This entry comes from a study of cytomegalovirus exposure and HLA in healthy donors. Study in general: A prior study identified roughly 110 million unique TCR beta sequences from 180 million or so T cells.

The donors (healthy individuals) were bone marrow donors. Germline CDR1 reads SGHRS; CDR2 reads YFSETQ. There are 13 residues in the CDR3. V gave up 0 bases and J gave up 3 bases, with 6 bases separating them. Findings and caveats of the study: When analyzed later, the rates of TCR association showed variation by HLA locus, with DRB1 the most and HLA-C the fewest. Other equally common chains were less clonally expanded than HLA-associated TCR beta chains, a later analysis showed.

Sequenced input: PBMCs. The sequence derives from a man aged 25 to 40 in good health and CMV-seropositive. This sequence joins TRBV5-1 and TRBJ1-2, with D hard to call. The CDR3 DNA is TGCGCCAGCAGCTTGGATGAGGACTATGGCTACACCTTC. Amino acid sequence: CASSLDEDYGYTF.